The 27 T cell receptor beta chains below all came from one sample that was sequenced in a study of vaccination and CD4 T cells after COVID-19. No antigen is known for these receptors. Treatment in this sample: approximately nine-day PBMC culture with coronavirus spike peptide pools or control peptides (ViraFEST assay). Once obtained from cultured CD4+ T cells, the DNA was sequenced using the Oncomine TCR Beta short-read assay. A single record per CDR3 protein comes from TCRdb applying MiXCR to the PCR reads. The sample consists of more than 11,000 distinct CDR3 sequences, more than 45% of them appearing once. Specimen: CD4+ T cells from blood, cultured in vitro. Receptors originate from a human donor who had recovered from COVID-19.

The chain couples TRBV2 to TRBJ2-5; TRBD1 aligns across 9 bases. Germline loops: CDR1 SNHLY, CDR2 FYNNEI. The ends lost 6 bases at V and 4 bases at J; junction bases unmatched: 9. The CDR3 sequence is 15 residues long. The chain's CDR3 is CASRSRTGEGETQYF. CDR3 sequence (DNA): TGTGCCAGCAGAAGTCGGACAGGGGAGGGAGAGACCCAGTACTTC.

This clonotype was picked up a small number of times. The chain combines TRBV18 with TRBJ2-3; 7 bases map to TRBD1. Unmatched junction bases numbered 10, after V lost 5 bases and J lost 11 bases. The CDR3 covers 13 residues. Germline-derived CDR1 and CDR2 are KGHSH and LQKENI. The CDR3 DNA is TGTGCCAGCTCATTTCACAGGGGTATAAGGCAGTATTTT. Its translation is CASSFHRGIRQYF.

This chain connects TRBV6-2 or TRBV6-3 to TRBJ1-4; D gene uncertain. Trimming took 8 bases from V and 4 from J, leaving 14 bases between them. CDR1 and CDR2 (germline): MNHEY, SVGEGT. The length of the CDR3 is 14 residues. In DNA, the CDR3 is TGTGCCAGCCAGGACCGGGCCCATAATGAAAAACTGTTTTTT. It translates to CASQDRAHNEKLFF.

This chain links TRBV6-2 or TRBV6-3 with TRBJ1-2; TRBD1 aligns across 8 bases. Germline values: CDR1 MNHEY, CDR2 SVGEGT. The CDR3 is 16 amino acids. V shed 4 bases and J 4 bases; nucleotides not matched to a gene: 11. The CDR3 loop reads CASSSSLRGRSYGYTF. The DNA for the CDR3 is TGTGCCAGCAGTTCCAGTCTCAGGGGGCGCTCCTATGGCTACACCTTC.

The chain recombines TRBV2 with TRBJ2-5; TRBD2 matches 7 bases. V was clipped by 8 bases and J by 2 bases; unmatched bases: 5. CDR1 is SNHLY and CDR2 is FYNNEI in the germline V gene. The CDR3 spans 13 residues. This CDR3 is CASGGDTQETQYF. The CDR3 DNA sequence: TGTGCCAGCGGGGGGGATACTCAAGAGACCCAGTACTTC. The full variable domain, completed using reference TRBV2 and TRBJ2-5, is EPEVTQTPSHQVTQMGQEVILRCVPISNHLYFYWYRQILGQKVEFLVSFYNNEISEKSEIFDDQFSVERPDGSNFTLKIRSTKLEDSAMYFCASGGDTQETQYFGPGTRLLVL.

V and J are TRBV28 and TRBJ1-2; no firm D call. Trimming left V 3 bases short and J 0 bases short, with 14 bases between. Germline V CDR1 and CDR2: MDHEN, SYDVKM. This CDR3 has 16 residues. The CDR3 loop is CASSFWVTRANYGYTF. In DNA form, the CDR3 reads TGTGCCAGCAGTTTTTGGGTCACTAGAGCTAACTATGGCTACACCTTC.

The chain joins TRBV5-4 to TRBJ2-7; the D is unclear. The CDR3 is 13 residues long. Germline V CDR1 and CDR2: SGHNT, YYREEE (reference sequence). V was pared by 0 bases and J by 3 bases, with 7 bases between. The CDR3 DNA sequence: TGTGCCAGCAGCTTGGGGGGTTTCTACGAGCAGTACTTC. Protein product: CASSLGGFYEQYF.

By its share, this clonotype is medium-sized. V usage is TRBV20-1 and J usage is TRBJ2-1; 8 nucleotides agree with TRBD1. The CDR3 is made up of 15 amino acids. Germline CDR1 DFQATT, CDR2 SNEGSKA (reference sequence). V lost 0 bases and J lost 5; bases outside the gene matches: 6. The CDR3 reads CSARDAAGGNNEQFF. CDR3 coding DNA: TGCAGTGCTAGAGATGCGGCAGGGGGCAACAATGAGCAGTTCTTC.

The V gene is TRBV4-1, the J gene TRBJ1-2; D is undetermined. The V gene's germline CDR1 is MGHRA and CDR2 YSYEKL. Trimming took off 0 bases at V and 4 bases at J, with 12 bases between the two ends. There are 15 residues in the CDR3. Here the CDR3 DNA reads TGCGCCAGCAGCCAAGATCCCAGCGGGCTCTATGGCTACACCTTC. Amino acids: CASSQDPSGLYGYTF.

The genes are TRBV28 and TRBJ2-7, with D perhaps TRBD1 or TRBD2 (5 bases each). Germline CDR1 and CDR2: MDHEN and SYDVKM. Trimming removed 6 bases from V and 7 bases from J, with 19 bases in between. The CDR3 consists of 14 residues. The CDR3 loop is CASSIPGPRREQYF. In DNA form, the CDR3 reads TGTGCCAGCAGCATACCGGGGCCTCGGAGGGAGCAGTACTTC.

The J gene is TRBJ1-3, the V gene TRBV6-2 or TRBV6-3; no reliable D call. Trimming cost V 5 bases and J 3 bases, with 11 bases left between them. Germline V gene lookup returns CDR1 MNHEY and CDR2 SVGEGT. This CDR3 is built from 14 residues. CDR3 amino acids: CASSPGSVGNTIYF. As DNA, the CDR3 is TGTGCCAGCAGTCCTGGATCAGTTGGAAACACCATATATTTT.

This clonotype was counted between two and nine times. The V gene is TRBV21-1, the J gene TRBJ2-2; the tabulated D call, TRBD2, remains unverified against the DNA. TRBV21-1 is a pseudogene. This CDR3 has 21 amino acids. The CDR3: CASSKGTVGHYPLLGTGELFF. DNA for the CDR3: TGTGCCAGCAGCAAAGGGACCGTTGGACACTATCCCCTCCTGGGCACCGGGGAGCTGTTTTTT.

The chain employs TRBV19 and TRBJ2-5, with D tentatively TRBD1 (6 bases). Germline V gene lookup returns CDR1 LNHDA and CDR2 SQIVND (reference sequence). Trimming pared 3 bases from V and 5 bases from J, leaving 22 bases between. The CDR3 loop spans 17 amino acids. CDR3 in amino acids: CASSIMGRGINRETQYF. CDR3 nucleotides: TGTGCCAGTAGTATTATGGGCAGGGGTATAAATAGGGAGACCCAGTACTTC.

The rearrangement joins TRBV7-9 to TRBJ2-7, with TRBD2 matching 11 bases. Looked up from germline, CDR1 is SEHNR and CDR2 is FQNEAQ (reference sequence). This CDR3 is 18 amino acids long. V lost 5 bases, J lost 0 bases, and 12 bases stayed unmatched. In nucleotides, the CDR3 is TGTGCCAGCAGCCTCCGGTCTAGCGGGAGGCCCAGCTCCTACGAGCAGTACTTC. The encoded protein is CASSLRSSGRPSSYEQYF.

This chain joins TRBV19 and TRBJ1-1; D may be TRBD1 (5 bases). Per germline, CDR1 LNHDA and CDR2 SQIVND (reference sequence). This CDR3 region has 17 residues. The V end was cut by 10 bases, the J end by 4 bases, with 28 bases between. In DNA, the CDR3 is TGTGCCACAAAGACGGGGACGCTTATAGGTGGGAGCACTGAAGCTTTCTTT. It translates to CATKTGTLIGGSTEAFF. Filled out from reference TRBV19 and TRBJ1-1, the complete variable domain reads DGGITQSPKYLFRKEGQNVTLSCEQNLNHDAMYWYRQDPGQGLRLIYYSQIVNDFQKGDIAEGYSVSREKKESFPLTVTSAQKNPTAFYLCATKTGTLIGGSTEAFFGQGTRLTVV.

The V gene is TRBV9, the J gene TRBJ2-1; D is possibly TRBD2 (6 bases). Trimming removed 0 bases from V and 13 bases from J, with 14 bases in between. CDR1 is SGDLS and CDR2 is YYNGEE in the germline V gene. The CDR3 extends over 13 amino acids. As DNA, the CDR3 is TGTGCCAGCAGCGTAGGGGACTTCCCCCGCCAGTTCTTC. Translated: CASSVGDFPRQFF. Drawing the rest from reference TRBV9 and TRBJ2-1, the complete variable domain is DSGVTQTPKHLITATGQRVTLRCSPRSGDLSVYWYQQSLDQGLQFLIQYYNGEERAKGNILERFSAQQFPDLHSELNLSSLELGDSALYFCASSVGDFPRQFFGPGTRLTVL.

This CDR3 reads CASSPTGGGYNEQFF. CDR3 sequence (DNA): TGTGCCAGCAGCCCGACAGGGGGGGGCTACAATGAGCAGTTCTTC. This chain uses TRBV7-3 with TRBJ2-1; 9 nucleotides agree with TRBD1. Germline CDR1 and CDR2: SGHTA and FQGTGA. V shed 5 bases and J 3 bases; nucleotides not matched to a gene: 5. The CDR3 spans 15 residues.

This clonotype was picked up a small number of times. The chain links TRBV20-1 to TRBJ1-5, with unresolved D. Per germline, CDR1 DFQATT and CDR2 SNEGSKA (reference sequence). V lost 6 bases to trimming and J lost 6 bases, with 12 bases between them. The length of the CDR3 is 12 residues. CDR3 nucleotides: TGCAGTGCCACCCCACCGGGTCAGCCCCAGCATTTT. Protein product: CSATPPGQPQHF.

The gene calls are TRBV12-3 or TRBV12-4 and TRBJ2-3; TRBD1 agrees at 7 bases. J lost 5 bases, V lost 3 bases, and 8 bases had no gene match. The CDR3 sequence is 15 residues long. CDR3 in DNA: TGTGCCAGCAGTTTGCCGGGACAGAACTTAGATACGCAGTATTTT. Its translation is CASSLPGQNLDTQYF.

The rearrangement links TRBV5-1 to TRBJ2-2; unclear D gene. CDR3 length: 14 amino acids. Germline V gives CDR1 SGHRS, CDR2 YFSETQ. V gave up 4 bases and J gave up 1 base, with 8 bases separating them. CDR3 in DNA: TGCGCCAGCAGCCCCGACCTGAACACCGGGGAGCTGTTTTTT. Amino acids: CASSPDLNTGELFF.

The sample holds a few counts of this clonotype. The chain has TRBV6-2 or TRBV6-3 and TRBJ1-2; no firm D call. The CDR3 sequence is 14 residues long. The V gene lost 6 bases and the J gene lost 7 bases, with 18 bases spanning the gap. Germline lookup yields CDR1 MNHEY and CDR2 SVGEGT. In nucleotides, the CDR3 is TGTGCCAGCAGCAGGAAGGACCCTTTAGGTGGCTACACCTTC. Translating it yields CASSRKDPLGGYTF.

The V gene is TRBV28, the J gene TRBJ1-3, with D possibly matching TRBD1 (6 bases). Germline assignment: CDR1 MDHEN and CDR2 SYDVKM. This CDR3 spans 13 amino acids. Trimming took 8 bases from V and 1 from J, leaving 9 bases between them. The CDR3 DNA reads as TGTGCCAGCCTCAGGGGATCTGGAAACACCATATATTTT. This sequence encodes CASLRGSGNTIYF. The whole variable domain, remainder taken from reference TRBV28 and TRBJ1-3, is DVKVTQSSRYLVKRTGEKVFLECVQDMDHENMFWYRQDPGLGLRLIYFSYDVKMKEKGDIPEGYSVSREKKERFSLILESASTNQTSMYLCASLRGSGNTIYFGEGSWLTVV.

This clonotype was seen more than once but under ten times. V gene TRBV6-5 combines with J gene TRBJ1-2, with 7 bases lining up with TRBD1. The CDR3 length is 15 residues. The V gene's germline CDR1 is MNHEY and CDR2 SVGAGI. Trimming removed 0 bases from V and 5 bases from J; junction bases left unmatched: 6. This CDR3 reads CASSYSTGQIYGYTF. The CDR3 bases are TGTGCCAGCAGTTACTCTACGGGACAGATTTATGGCTACACCTTC.

The V and J genes are TRBV18 and TRBJ2-7; D remains ambiguous. Germline assignment: CDR1 KGHSH and CDR2 LQKENI. V gave up 2 bases and J gave up 5 bases, with 4 bases separating them. This CDR3 has 11 residues. The CDR3 DNA reads as TGTGCCAGCTCACCAAGCAACGAGCAGTACTTC. This sequence encodes CASSPSNEQYF.

By share, this clonotype counts as large (0.1 to 1%). This chain uses TRBV11-2 with TRBJ2-5, with 9 bases aligning to TRBD1. The CDR3 covers 15 residues. J lost 5 bases, V lost 6 bases, and 10 bases had no gene match. Germline CDR1 is SGHAT and CDR2 is FQNNGV. The CDR3 region has the DNA TGTGCCAGCAGGCCCACAGGGGGCGGATTGGAGACCCAGTACTTC. This gives the protein CASRPTGGGLETQYF. Full variable domain (outside the CDR3, taken from reference TRBV11-2 and TRBJ2-5): EAGVAQSPRYKIIEKRQSVAFWCNPISGHATLYWYQQILGQGPKLLIQFQNNGVVDDSQLPKDRFSAERLKGVDSTLKIQPAKLEDSAVYLCASRPTGGGLETQYFGPGTRLLVL.

The chain joins TRBV4-2 to TRBJ2-5, with D perhaps TRBD1 (5 bases). CDR1 and CDR2 (germline): LGHNA, YNFKEQ. The CDR3 runs 13 residues. V shed 1 base and J shed 6 bases, with 9 bases lying between them. CDR3 region: CASSQAGSKTQYF. The CDR3 DNA sequence: TGTGCCAGCAGCCAAGCAGGGTCGAAGACCCAGTACTTC.

The rearrangement uses TRBV19 and TRBJ2-3; tentatively, D is TRBD1 or TRBD2 (5 bases each). The CDR3 is 13 residues long. CDR1 is LNHDA and CDR2 is SQIVND in the germline V gene (reference sequence). Trimming left V 4 bases short and J 2 bases short, with 7 bases between. The CDR3: CASSRGDTDTQYF. In DNA, the CDR3 is TGTGCCAGTAGTAGAGGGGACACAGATACGCAGTATTTT. Variable domain in full (rest from reference TRBV19 and TRBJ2-3): DGGITQSPKYLFRKEGQNVTLSCEQNLNHDAMYWYRQDPGQGLRLIYYSQIVNDFQKGDIAEGYSVSREKKESFPLTVTSAQKNPTAFYLCASSRGDTDTQYFGPGTRLTVL.